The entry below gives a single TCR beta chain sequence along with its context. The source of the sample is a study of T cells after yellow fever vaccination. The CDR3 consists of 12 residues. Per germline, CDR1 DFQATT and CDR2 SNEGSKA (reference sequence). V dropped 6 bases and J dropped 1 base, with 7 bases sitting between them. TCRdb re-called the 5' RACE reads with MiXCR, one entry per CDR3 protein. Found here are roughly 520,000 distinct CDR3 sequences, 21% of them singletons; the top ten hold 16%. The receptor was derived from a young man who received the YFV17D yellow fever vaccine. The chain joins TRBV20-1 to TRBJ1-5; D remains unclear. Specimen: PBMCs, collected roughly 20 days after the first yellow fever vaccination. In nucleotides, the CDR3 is TGCAGTGCCTCATTCAGCAATCAGCCCCAGCATTTT. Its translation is CSASFSNQPQHF.